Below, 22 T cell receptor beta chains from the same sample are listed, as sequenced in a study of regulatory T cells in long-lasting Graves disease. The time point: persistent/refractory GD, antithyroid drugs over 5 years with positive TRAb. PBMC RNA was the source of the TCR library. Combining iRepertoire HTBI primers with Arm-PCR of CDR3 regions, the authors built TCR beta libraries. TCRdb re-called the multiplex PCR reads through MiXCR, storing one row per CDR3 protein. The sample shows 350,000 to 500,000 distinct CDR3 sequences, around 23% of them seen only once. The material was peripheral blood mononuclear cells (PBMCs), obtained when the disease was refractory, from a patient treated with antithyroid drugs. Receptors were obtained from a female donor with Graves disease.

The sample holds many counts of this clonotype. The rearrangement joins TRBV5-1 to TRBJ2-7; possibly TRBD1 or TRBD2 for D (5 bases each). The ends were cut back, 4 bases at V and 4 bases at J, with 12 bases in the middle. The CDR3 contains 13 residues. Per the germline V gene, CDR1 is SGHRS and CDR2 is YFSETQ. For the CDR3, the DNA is TGCGCCAGCAGCCTCCGGGACGTGTACGAGCAGTACTTC. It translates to CASSLRDVYEQYF.

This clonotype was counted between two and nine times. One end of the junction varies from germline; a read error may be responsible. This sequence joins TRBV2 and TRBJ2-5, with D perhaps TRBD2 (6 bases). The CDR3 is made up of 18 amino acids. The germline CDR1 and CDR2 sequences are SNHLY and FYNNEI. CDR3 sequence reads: CAGSEGIFGSGLQETQYF. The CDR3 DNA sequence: TGTGCCGGCAGTGAAGGTATATTTGGAAGCGGGCTCCAAGAGACCCAGTACTTC. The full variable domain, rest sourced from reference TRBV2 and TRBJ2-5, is EPEVTQTPSHQVTQMGQEVILRCVPISNHLYFYWYRQILGQKVEFLVSFYNNEISEKSEIFDDQFSVERPDGSNFTLKIRSTKLEDSAMYFCAGSEGIFGSGLQETQYFGPGTRLLVL.

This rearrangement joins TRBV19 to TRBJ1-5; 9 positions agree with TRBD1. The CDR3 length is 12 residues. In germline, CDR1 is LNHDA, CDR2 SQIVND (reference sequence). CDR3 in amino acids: CATGQGLQPQHF. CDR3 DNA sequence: TGTGCGACGGGACAGGGCCTTCAGCCCCAGCATTTT.

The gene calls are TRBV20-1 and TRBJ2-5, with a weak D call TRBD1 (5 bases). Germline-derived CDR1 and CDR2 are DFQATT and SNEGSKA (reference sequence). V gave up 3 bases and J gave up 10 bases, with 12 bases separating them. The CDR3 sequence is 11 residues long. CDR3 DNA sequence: TGCAGTGCTAGGCCTAACAGGTTCCAGTACTTC. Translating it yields CSARPNRFQYF.

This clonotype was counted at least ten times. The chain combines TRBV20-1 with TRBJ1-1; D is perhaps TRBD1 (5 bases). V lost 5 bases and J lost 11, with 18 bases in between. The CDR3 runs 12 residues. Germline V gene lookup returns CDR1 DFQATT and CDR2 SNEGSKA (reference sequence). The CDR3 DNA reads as TGCAGTGCTCCCATGGCAGGGTTGTTGGCTTTCTTT. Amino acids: CSAPMAGLLAFF.

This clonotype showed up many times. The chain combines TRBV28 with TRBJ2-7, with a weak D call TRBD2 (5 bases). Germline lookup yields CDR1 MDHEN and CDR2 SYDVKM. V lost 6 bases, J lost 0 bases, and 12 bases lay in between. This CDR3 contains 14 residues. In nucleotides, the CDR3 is TGTGCCAGCAGCCAGACGGGAAGCTCCTACGAGCAGTACTTC. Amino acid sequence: CASSQTGSSYEQYF.

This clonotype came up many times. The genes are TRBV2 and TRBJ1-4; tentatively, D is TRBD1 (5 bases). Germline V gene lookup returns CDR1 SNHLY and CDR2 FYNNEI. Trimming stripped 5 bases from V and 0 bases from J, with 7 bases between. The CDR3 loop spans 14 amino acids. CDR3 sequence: CASSRGATNEKLFF. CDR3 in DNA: TGTGCCAGCAGTCGGGGGGCAACTAATGAAAAACTGTTTTTT.

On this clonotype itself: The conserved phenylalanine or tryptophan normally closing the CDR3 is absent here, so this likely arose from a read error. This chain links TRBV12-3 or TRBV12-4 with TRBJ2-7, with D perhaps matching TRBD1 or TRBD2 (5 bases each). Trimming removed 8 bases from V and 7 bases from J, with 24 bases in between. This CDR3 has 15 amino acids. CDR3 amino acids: CASSPWDLPRGEQYL. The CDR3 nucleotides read TGTGCCAGCTCACCCTGGGACCTCCCAAGGGGTGAGCAGTACCTC.

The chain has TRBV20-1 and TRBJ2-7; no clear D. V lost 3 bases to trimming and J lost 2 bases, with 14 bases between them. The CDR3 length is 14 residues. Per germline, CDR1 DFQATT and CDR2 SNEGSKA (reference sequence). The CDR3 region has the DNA TGCAGTGCTAGTGGCTTCCACTCCCCCTACGAGCAGTACTTC. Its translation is CSASGFHSPYEQYF.

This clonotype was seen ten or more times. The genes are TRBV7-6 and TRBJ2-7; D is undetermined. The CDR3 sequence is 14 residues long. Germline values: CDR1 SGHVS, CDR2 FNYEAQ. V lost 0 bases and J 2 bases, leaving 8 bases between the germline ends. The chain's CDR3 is CASSLAALAYEQYF. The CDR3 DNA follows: TGTGCCAGCAGCTTAGCGGCTCTTGCCTACGAGCAGTACTTC.

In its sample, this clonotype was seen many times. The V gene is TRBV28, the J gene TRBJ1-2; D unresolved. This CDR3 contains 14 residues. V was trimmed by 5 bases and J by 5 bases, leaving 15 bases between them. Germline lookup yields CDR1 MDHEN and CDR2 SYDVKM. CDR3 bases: TGTGCCAGCAGTCTACGCACCCTCGAGTATGGCTACACCTTC. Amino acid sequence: CASSLRTLEYGYTF.

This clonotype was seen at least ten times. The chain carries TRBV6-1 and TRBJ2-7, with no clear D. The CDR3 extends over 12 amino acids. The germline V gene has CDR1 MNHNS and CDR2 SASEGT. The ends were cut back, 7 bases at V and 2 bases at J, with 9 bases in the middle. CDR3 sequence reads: CASISPTYEQYF. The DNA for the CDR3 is TGTGCCAGCATCTCACCGACCTACGAGCAGTACTTC.

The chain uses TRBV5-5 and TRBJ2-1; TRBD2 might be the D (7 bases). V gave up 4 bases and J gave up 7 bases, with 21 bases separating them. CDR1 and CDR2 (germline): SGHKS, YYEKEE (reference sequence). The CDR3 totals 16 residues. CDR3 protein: CASSPGRGGSKNEQFF. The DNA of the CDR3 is TGTGCCAGCAGCCCGGGCAGGGGCGGGAGCAAGAATGAGCAGTTCTTC.

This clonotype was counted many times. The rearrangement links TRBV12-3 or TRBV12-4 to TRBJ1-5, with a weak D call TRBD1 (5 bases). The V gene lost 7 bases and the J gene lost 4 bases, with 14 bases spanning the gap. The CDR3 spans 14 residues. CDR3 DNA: TGTGCCAGCACCCGGGGACCGGGGAATCAGCCCCAGCATTTT. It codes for CASTRGPGNQPQHF.

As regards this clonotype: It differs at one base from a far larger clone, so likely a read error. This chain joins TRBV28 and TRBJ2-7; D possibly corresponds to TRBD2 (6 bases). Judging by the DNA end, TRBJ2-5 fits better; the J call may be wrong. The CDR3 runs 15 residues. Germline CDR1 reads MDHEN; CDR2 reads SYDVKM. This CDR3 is CASTSPSVGGETQYF. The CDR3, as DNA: TGTGCCAGTACCTCTCCGTCGGTGGGGGGAGAGACCCAGTACTTC.

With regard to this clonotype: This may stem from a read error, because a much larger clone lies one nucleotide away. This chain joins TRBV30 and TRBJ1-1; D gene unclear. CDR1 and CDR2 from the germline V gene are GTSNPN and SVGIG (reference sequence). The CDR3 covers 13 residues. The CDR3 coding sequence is TGTACCTGGAGTGAGACGGGAGCCACTGAAGCTTTCTTT. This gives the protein CTWSETGATEAFF.

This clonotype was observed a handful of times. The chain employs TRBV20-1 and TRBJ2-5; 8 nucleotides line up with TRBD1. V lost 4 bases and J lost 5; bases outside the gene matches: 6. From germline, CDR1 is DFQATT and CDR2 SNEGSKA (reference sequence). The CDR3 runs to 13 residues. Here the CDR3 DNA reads TGCAGTGCTATATCAGGGGGCCACGAGACCCAGTACTTC. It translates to CSAISGGHETQYF.

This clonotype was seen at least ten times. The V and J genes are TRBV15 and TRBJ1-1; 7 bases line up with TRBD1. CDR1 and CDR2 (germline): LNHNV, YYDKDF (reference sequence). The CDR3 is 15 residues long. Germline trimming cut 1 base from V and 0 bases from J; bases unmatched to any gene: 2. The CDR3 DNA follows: TGTGCCACCAGCAGAGCGGGACAGATGAACACTGAAGCTTTCTTT. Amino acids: CATSRAGQMNTEAFF. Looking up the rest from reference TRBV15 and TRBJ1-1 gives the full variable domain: DAMVIQNPRYQVTQFGKPVTLSCSQTLNHNVMYWYQQKSSQAPKLLFHYYDKDFNNEADTPDNFQSRRPNTSFCFLDIRSPGLGDTAMYLCATSRAGQMNTEAFFGQGTRLTVV.

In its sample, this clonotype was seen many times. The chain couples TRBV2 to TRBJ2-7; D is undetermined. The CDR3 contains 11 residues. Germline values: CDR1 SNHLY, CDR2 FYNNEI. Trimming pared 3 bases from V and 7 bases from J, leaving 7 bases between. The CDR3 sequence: CASSESWEQYF. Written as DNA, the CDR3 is TGTGCCAGCAGTGAGTCCTGGGAGCAGTACTTC.

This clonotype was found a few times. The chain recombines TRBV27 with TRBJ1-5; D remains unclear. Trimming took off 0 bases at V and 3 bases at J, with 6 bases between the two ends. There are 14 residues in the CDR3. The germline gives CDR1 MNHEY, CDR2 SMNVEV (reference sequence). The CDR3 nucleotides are TGTGCCAGCAGTTTATCCGGAATCAATCAGCCCCAGCATTTT. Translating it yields CASSLSGINQPQHF.

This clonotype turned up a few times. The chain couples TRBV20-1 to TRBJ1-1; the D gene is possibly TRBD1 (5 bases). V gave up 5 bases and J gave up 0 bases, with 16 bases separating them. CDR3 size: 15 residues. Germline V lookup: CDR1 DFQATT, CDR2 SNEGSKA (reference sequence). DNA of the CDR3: TGCAGTGCTCGGGAAGCCGGGACCCTGAACACTGAAGCTTTCTTT. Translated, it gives CSAREAGTLNTEAFF.

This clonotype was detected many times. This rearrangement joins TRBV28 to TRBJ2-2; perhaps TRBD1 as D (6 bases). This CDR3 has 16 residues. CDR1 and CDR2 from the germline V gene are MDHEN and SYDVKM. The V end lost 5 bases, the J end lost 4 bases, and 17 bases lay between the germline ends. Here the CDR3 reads CASSQTTTGRTGELFF. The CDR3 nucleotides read TGTGCCAGCAGTCAAACAACTACAGGGCGCACCGGGGAGCTGTTTTTT.